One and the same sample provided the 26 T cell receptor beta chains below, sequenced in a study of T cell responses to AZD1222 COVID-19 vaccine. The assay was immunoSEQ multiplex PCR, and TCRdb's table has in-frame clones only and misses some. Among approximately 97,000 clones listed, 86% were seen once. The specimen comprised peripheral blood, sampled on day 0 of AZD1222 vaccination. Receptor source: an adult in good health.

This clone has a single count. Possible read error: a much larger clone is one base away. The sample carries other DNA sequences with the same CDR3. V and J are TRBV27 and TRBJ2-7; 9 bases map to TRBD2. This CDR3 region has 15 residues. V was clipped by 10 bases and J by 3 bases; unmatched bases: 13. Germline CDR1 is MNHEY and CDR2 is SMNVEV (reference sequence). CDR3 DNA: TGTGCCACAAAAAGCGGGGCGGGGGGGCTCTACGAGCAGTACTTC. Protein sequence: CATKSGAGGLYEQYF.

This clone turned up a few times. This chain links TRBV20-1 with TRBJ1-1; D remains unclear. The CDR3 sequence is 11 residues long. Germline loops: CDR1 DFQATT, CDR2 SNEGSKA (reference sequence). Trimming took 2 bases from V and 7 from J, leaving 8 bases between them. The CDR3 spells CSARNSLEAFF. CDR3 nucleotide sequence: TGCAGTGCTAGAAACTCCCTTGAAGCTTTCTTT.

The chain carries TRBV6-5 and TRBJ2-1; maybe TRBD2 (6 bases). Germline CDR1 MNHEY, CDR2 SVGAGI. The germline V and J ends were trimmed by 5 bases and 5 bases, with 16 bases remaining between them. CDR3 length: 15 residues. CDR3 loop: CASSLRLGPHNEQFF. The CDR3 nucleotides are TGTGCCAGCAGTCTTAGACTAGGACCCCACAATGAGCAGTTCTTC.

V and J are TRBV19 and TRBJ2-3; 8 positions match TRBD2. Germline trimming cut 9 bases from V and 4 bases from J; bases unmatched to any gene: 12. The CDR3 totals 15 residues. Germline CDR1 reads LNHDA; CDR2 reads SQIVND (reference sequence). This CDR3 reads CASLMGAGGSDTQYF. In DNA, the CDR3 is TGTGCCAGCCTCATGGGGGCGGGAGGTTCAGATACGCAGTATTTT. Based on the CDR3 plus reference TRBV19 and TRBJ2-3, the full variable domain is DGGITQSPKYLFRKEGQNVTLSCEQNLNHDAMYWYRQDPGQGLRLIYYSQIVNDFQKGDIAEGYSVSREKKESFPLTVTSAQKNPTAFYLCASLMGAGGSDTQYFGPGTRLTVL.

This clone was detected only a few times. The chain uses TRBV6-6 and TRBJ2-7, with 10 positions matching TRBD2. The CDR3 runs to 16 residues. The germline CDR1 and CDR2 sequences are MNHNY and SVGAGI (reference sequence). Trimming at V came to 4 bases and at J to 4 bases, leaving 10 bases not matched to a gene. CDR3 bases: TGTGCCAGCAGTTCCCAAAGCGGGGGGGCGGATTACGAGCAGTACTTC. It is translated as CASSSQSGGADYEQYF.

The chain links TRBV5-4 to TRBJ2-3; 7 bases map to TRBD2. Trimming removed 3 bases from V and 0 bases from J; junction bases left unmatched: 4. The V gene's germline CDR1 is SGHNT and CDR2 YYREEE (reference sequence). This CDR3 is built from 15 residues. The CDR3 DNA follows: TGTGCCAGCAGCTCCGAACTAGCGAGCACAGATACGCAGTATTTT. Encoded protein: CASSSELASTDTQYF. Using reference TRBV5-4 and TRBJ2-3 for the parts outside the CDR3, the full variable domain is ETGVTQSPTHLIKTRGQQVTLRCSSQSGHNTVSWYQQALGQGPQFIFQYYREEENGRGNFPPRFSGLQFPNYSSELNVNALELDDSALYLCASSSELASTDTQYFGPGTRLTVL.

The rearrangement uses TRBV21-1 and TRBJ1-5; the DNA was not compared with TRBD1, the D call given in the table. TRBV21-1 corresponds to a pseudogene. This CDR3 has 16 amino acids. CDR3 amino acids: CASNTKGHECNQPQHF. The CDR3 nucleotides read TGTGCCAGCAACACTAAGGGACACGAATGTAATCAGCCCCAGCATTTT.

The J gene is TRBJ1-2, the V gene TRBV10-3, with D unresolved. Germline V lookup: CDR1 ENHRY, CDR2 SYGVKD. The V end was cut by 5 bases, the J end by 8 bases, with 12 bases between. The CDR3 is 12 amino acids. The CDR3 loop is CAISNWLEGYTF. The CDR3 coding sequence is TGTGCCATCAGTAATTGGTTGGAAGGCTACACCTTC.

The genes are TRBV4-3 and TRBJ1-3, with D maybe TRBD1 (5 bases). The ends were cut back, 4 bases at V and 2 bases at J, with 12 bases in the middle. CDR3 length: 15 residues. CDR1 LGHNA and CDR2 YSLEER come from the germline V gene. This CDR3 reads CASSPRGATGNTIYF. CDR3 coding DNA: TGCGCCAGCAGCCCACGAGGGGCAACTGGAAACACCATATATTTT.

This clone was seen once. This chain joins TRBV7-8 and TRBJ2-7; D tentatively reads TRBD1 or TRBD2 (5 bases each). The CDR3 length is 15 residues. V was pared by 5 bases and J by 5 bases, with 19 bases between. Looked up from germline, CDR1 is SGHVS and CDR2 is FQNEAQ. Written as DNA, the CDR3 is TGTGCCAGCAGCCCGCTTGAGGGGTACAATAACGAGCAGTACTTC. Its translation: CASSPLEGYNNEQYF.

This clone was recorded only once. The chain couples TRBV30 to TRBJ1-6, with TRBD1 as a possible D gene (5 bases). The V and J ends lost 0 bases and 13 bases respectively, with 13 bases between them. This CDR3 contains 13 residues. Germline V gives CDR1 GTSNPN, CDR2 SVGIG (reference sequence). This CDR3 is CAWSVGTTKPLHF. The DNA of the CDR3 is TGTGCCTGGAGTGTCGGGACGACTAAGCCCCTCCACTTT.

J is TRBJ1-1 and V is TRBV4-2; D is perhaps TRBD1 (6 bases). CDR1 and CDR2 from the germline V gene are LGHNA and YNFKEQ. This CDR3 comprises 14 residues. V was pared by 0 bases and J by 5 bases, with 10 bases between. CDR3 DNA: TGTGCCAGCAGCCAAGACAACAGGGAAACTGAAGCTTTCTTT. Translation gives CASSQDNRETEAFF.

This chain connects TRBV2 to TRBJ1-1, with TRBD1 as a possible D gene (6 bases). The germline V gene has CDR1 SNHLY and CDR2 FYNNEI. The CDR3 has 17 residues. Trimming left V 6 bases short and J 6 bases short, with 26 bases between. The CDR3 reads CASRVSQAGGSDAEAFF. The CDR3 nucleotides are TGTGCCAGCAGGGTCTCCCAAGCCGGGGGCTCCGATGCTGAAGCTTTCTTT.

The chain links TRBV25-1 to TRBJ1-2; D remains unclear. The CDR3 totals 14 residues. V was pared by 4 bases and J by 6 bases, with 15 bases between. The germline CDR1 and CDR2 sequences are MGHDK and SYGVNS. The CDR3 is CASSGRGVQDGYTF. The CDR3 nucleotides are TGTGCCAGCAGTGGTCGTGGGGTCCAGGATGGCTACACCTTC.

The DNA of the CDR3 is TGTGCCAGCAGCGTAGGTTTCCGGGGACCCTACAATGAGCAGTTCTTC. It translates to CASSVGFRGPYNEQFF. V gene TRBV9 combines with J gene TRBJ2-1, with D perhaps TRBD1 or TRBD2 (5 bases each). Trimming took off 0 bases at V and 2 bases at J, with 12 bases between the two ends. This CDR3 contains 16 residues. Germline V lookup: CDR1 SGDLS, CDR2 YYNGEE.

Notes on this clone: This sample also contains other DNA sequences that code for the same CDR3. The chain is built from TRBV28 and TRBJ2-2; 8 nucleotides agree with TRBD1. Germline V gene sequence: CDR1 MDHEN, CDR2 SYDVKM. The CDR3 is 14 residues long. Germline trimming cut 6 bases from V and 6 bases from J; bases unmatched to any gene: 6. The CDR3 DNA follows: TGTGCCAGCAGCCTTGGCAGGGGGCCCGGGGAGCTGTTTTTT. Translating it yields CASSLGRGPGELFF.

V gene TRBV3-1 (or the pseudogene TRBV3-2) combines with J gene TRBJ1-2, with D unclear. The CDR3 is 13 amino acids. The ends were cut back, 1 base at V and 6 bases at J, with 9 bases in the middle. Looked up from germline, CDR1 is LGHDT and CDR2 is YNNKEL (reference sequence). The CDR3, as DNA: TGTGCCAGCAGCCAAGGGCAGCGGAATGGCTACACCTTC. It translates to CASSQGQRNGYTF.

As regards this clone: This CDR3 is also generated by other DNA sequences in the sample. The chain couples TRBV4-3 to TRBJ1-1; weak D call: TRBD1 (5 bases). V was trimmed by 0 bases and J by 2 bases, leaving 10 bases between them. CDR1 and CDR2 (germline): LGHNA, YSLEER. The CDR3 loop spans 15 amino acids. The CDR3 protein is CASSQDSGGNTEAFF. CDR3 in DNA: TGCGCCAGCAGCCAAGATTCCGGGGGAAACACTGAAGCTTTCTTT.

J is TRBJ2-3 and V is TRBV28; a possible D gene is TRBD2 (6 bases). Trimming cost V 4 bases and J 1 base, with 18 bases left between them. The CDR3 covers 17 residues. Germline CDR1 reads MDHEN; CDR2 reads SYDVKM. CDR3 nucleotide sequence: TGTGCCAGCAGTTCCCCAGGAGCGGGTGTTCGCACAGATACGCAGTATTTT. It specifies CASSSPGAGVRTDTQYF.

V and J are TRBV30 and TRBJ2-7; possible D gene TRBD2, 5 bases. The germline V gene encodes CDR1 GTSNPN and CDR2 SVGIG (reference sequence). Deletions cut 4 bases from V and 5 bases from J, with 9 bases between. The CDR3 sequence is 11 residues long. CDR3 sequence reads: CAWTGSHEQYF. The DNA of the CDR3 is TGTGCCTGGACGGGATCTCACGAGCAGTACTTC.

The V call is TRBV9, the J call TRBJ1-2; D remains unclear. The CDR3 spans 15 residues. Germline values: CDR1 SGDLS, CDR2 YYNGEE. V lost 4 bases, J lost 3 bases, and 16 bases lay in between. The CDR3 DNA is TGTGCCAGCAGCCCGGGGTTAGGGCTCGACTATGGCTACACCTTC. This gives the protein CASSPGLGLDYGYTF. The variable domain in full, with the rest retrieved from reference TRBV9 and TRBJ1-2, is DSGVTQTPKHLITATGQRVTLRCSPRSGDLSVYWYQQSLDQGLQFLIQYYNGEERAKGNILERFSAQQFPDLHSELNLSSLELGDSALYFCASSPGLGLDYGYTFGSGTRLTVV.

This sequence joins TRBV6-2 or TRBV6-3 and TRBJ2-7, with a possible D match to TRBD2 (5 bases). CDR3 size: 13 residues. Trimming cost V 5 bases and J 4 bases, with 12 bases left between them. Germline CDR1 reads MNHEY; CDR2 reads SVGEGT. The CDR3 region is CASSPFTRYEQYF. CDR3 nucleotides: TGTGCCAGCAGTCCGTTTACTAGATACGAGCAGTACTTC.

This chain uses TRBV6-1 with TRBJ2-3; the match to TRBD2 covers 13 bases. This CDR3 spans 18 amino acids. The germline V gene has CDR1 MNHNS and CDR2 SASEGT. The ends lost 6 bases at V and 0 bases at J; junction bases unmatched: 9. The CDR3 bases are TGTGCCAGCAGCGAACTAGCGGGGGGGCCCTCTAGCACAGATACGCAGTATTTT. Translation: CASSELAGGPSSTDTQYF.

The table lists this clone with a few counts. The CDR3 nucleotides are TGTGCCAGCAGCTTGGGAGGAGTCAATAACTATGGCTACACCTTC. It translates to CASSLGGVNNYGYTF. This chain connects TRBV5-8 to TRBJ1-2; D remains ambiguous. The ends were cut back, 0 bases at V and 1 base at J, with 10 bases in the middle. This CDR3 is built from 15 residues. CDR1 is SGHTS and CDR2 is YDEGEE in the germline V gene.

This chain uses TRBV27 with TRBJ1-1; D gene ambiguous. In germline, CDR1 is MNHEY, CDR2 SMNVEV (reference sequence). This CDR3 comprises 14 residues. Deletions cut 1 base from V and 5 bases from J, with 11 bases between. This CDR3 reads CASSLLRSGTEAFF. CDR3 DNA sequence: TGTGCCAGCAGTTTATTAAGAAGTGGAACTGAAGCTTTCTTT.

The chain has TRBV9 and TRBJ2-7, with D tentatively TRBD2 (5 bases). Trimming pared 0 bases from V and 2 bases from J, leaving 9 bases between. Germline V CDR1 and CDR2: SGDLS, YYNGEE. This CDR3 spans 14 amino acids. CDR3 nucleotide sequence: TGTGCCAGCAGCGTAGCGGGGAATACCTACGAGCAGTACTTC. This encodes CASSVAGNTYEQYF.